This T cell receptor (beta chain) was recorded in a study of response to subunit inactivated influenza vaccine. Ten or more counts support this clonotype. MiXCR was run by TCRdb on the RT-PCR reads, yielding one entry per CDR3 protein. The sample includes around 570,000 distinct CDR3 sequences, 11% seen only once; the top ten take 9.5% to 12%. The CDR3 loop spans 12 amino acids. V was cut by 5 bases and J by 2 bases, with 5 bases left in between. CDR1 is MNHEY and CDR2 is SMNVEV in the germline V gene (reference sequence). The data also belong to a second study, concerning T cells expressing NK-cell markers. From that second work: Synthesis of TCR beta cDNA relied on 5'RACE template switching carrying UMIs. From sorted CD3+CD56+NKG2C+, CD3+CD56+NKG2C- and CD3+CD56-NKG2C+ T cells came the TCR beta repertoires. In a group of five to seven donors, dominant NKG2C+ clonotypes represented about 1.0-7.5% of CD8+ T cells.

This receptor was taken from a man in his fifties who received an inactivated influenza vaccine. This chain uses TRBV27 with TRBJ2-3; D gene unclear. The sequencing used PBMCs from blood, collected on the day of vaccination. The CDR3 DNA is TGTGCCAGCAGTCATCCCACAGATACGCAGTATTTT. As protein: CASSHPTDTQYF.